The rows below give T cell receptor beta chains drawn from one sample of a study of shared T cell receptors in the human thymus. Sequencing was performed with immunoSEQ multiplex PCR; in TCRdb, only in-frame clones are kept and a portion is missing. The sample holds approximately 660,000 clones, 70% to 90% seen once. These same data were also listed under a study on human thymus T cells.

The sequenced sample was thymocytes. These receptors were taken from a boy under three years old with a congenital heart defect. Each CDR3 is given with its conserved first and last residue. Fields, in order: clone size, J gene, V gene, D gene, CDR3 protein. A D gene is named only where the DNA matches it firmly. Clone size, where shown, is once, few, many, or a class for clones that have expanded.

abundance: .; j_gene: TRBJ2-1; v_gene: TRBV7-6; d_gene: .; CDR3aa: CASSLGQVNNEQFF
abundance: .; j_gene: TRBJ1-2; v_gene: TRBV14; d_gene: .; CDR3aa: CASSQSGSGGYTF
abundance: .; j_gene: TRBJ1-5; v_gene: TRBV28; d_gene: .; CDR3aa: CASSLWTASNQPQHF
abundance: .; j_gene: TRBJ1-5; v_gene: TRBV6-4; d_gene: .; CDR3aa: CASSREGGNQPQHF
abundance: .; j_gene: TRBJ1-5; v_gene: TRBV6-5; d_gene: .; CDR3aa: CASSFQGGNQPQHF
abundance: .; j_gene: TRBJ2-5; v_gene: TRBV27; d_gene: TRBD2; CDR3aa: CASSFSGRPPIDQETQYF
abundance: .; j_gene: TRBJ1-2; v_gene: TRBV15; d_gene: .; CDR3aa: CATSNPGSYGYTF
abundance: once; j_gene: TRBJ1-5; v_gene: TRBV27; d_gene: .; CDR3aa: CASSLVRGGNQPQHF
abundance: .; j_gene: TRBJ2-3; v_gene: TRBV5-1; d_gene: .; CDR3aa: CASSSGTGEKYAQYF
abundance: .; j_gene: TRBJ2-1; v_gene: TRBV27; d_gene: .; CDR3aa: CASSLQADNEQFF
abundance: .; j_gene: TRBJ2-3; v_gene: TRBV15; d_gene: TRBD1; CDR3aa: CATSRDPGQVTDTQYF
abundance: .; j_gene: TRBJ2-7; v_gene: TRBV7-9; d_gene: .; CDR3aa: CASTSSRVHYEQYF
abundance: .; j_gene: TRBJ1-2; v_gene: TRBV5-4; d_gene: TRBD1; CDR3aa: CASRGAGGNYGYTF
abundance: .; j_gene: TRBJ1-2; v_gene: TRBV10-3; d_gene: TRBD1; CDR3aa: CAISPPDRANYGYTF
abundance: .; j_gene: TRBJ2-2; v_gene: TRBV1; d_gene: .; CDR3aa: CTSSQGTSAGELFF
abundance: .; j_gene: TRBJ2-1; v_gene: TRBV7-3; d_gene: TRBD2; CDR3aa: CASSHNSLAGVWHNEQFF
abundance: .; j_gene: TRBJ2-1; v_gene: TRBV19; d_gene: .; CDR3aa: CATSPGRNNEQFF
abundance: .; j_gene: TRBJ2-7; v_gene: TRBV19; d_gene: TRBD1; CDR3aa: CASSPGQGIHEQYF
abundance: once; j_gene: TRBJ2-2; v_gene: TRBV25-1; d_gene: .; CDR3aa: CASSDRNLTGELFF
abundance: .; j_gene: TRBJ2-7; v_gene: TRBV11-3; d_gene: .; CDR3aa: CASSAPLQGPNEQYF
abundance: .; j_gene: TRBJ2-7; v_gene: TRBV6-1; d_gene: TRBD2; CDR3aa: CASSARGDSYEQYF
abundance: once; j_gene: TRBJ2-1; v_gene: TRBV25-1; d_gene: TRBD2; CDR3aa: CASSLRLAGVQGEQFF
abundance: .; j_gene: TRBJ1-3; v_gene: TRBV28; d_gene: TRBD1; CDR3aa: CASSPGTGNGNTIYF
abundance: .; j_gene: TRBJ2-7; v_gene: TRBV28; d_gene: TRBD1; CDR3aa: CASSPRTGEASYEQYF
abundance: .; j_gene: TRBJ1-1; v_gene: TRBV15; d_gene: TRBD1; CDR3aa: CATSRDGGQFGTEAFF
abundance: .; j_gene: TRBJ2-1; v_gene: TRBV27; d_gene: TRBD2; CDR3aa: CASRKGLAGVASYNEQFF
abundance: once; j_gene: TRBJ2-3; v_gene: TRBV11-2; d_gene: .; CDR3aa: CASSPQADTQYF
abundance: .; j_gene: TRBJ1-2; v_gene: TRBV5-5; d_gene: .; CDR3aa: CASSHPPGGIHGYTF
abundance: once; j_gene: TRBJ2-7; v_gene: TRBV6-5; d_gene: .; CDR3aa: CASSYQGYEQYF
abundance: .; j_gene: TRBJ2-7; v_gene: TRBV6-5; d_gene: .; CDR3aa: CASSFGSGTYEQYF
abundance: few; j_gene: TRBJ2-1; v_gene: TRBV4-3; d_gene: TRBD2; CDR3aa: CASSRRTSGLEQFF
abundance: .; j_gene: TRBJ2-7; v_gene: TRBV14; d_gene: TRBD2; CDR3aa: CASSPTLAGDLNEQYF
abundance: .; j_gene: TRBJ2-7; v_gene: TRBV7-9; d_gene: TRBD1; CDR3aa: CASSPYGTGVEQYF
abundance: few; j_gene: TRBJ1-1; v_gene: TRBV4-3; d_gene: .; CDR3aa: CASSQGRVHHTEAFF
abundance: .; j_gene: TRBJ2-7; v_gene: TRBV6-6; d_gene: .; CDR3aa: CASSSGTRGGEQYF
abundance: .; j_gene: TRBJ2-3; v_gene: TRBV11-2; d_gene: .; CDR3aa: CASSSPPLWRGTDTQYF
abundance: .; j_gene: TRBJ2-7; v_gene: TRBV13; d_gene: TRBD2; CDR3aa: CASSLSTSGTYEQYF
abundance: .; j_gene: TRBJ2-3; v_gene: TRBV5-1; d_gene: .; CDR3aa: CASSWKTSGTTPDTQYF
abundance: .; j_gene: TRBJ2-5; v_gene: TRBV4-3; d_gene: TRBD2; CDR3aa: CASSQGREGQETQYF
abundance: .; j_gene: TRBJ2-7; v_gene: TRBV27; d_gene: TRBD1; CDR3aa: CASSLSWDRVGVSYEQYF
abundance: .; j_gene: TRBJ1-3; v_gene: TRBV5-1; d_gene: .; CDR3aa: CASSGLDGGNTIYF
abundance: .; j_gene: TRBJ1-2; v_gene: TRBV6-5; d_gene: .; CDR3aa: CATRGYGYTF
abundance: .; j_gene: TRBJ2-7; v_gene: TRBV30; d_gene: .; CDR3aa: CAWRGASVNYEQYF
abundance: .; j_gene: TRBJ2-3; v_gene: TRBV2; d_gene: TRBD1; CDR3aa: CASILTGTGITDTQYF
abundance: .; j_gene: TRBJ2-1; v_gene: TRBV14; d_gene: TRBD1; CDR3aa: CASRDGQGGLDEQFF
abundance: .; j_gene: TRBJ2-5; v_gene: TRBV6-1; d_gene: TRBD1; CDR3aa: CASSGQGLETQYF
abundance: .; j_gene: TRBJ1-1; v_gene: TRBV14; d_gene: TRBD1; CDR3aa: CASSPEGAGRGDTEAFF
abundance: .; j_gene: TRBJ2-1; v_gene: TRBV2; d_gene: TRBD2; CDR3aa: CASIRTSGSIPDEQFF
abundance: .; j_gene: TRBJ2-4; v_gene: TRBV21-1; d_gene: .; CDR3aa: CASSNPTSGWAAKNIQYF
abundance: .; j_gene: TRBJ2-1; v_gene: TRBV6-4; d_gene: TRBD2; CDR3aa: CASSDSTSGNNEQFF
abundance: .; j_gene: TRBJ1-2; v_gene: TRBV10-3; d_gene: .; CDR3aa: CAIIPTGPSNYGYTF
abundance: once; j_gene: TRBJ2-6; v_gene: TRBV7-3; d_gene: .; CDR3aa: CASSSIGRRIGSGANVLTF
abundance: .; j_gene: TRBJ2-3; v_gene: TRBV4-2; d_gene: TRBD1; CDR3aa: CASSQEFEQGTDTQYF
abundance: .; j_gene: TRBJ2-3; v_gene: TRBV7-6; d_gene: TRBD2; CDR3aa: CASSPTSGREVGTDTQYF